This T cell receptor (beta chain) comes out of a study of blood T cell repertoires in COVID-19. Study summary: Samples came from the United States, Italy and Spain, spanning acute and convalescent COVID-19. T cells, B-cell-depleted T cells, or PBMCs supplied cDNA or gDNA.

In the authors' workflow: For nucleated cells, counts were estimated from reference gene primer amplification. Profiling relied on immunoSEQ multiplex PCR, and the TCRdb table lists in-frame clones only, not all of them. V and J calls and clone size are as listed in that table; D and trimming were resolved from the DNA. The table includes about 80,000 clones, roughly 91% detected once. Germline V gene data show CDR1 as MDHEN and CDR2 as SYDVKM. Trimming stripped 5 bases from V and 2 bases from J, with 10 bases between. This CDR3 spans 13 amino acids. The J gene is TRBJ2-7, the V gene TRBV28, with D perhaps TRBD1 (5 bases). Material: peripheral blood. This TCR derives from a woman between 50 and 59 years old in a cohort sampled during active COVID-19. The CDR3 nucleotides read TGTGCCAGCAGTAGGGCAGGGCCCTACGAGCAGTACTTC. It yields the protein CASSRAGPYEQYF.